This TCR beta chain was sequenced during a study of T cell repertoires in ileal Crohn's disease. Study-wide results and caveats: Compared with CD4 T cells, sorted CD8 cells carried more expanded clones.

Concerning this clone: Antigen: not known.

The data were produced by immunoSEQ multiplex PCR, yet TCRdb's version contains in-frame clones alone and is incomplete. The table lists more than 13,000 clones, roughly three quarters of them singletons. The CDR3 spans 15 residues. V was clipped by 5 bases and J by 1 base, with 15 bases between them. The germline CDR1 and CDR2 sequences are KGHSH and LQKENI. Time point described: neoterminal ileum biopsy at postoperative endoscopy, about 6 months after surgery. This TCR derives from an adult with Crohn's disease. The V and J genes are TRBV18 and TRBJ2-7, with D perhaps assigned TRBD1 or TRBD2 (5 bases each). The source material was ileal tissue. The chain's CDR3 is CASSVTGTQSYEQYF. The CDR3 bases are TGTGCCAGCTCAGTAACCGGGACCCAATCCTACGAGCAGTACTTC.